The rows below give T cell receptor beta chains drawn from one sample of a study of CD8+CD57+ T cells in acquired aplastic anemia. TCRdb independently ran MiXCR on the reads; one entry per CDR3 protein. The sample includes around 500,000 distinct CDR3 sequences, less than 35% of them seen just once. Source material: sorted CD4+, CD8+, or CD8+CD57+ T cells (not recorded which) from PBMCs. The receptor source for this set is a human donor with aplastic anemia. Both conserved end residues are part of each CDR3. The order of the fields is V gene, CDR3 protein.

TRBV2,CAGRVGSSYNEQFF
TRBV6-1,CAGTVRDSQETQYF
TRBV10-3,CAISESGGSYEQYF
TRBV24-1,CATSDRGQEKLFF
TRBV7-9,CASSLVEPEKLFF
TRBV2,CASSGSYGYEQYF
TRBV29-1,CSLGKLNTEAFF
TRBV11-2,CASSKEGRGPNEKLFF
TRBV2,CASSSDRPTEAFF
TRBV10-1,CASSESIMATRSTDTQYF
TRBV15,CATSSQAGMNTEAF
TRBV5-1,CASSLGDREYGYTF
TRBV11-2,CASSLDSLVHIQYF
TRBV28,CASIPQGGGAEQYF
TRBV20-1,CSAQDGRMGYEQYF
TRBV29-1,CSVRTSGGGETQYF
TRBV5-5,CASSMRGKTDTQYF
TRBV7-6,CASSPQTDLTPYEQYF
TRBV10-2,CASRDNWGNTIYF
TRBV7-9,CASSPAAEFYGYTF
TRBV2,CASSLGTGVYGQYF
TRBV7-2,CASSWRSTNEKLFF
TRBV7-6,CASGRTGSTVSNEQFF
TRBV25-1,CASSQTGKRYEQYF
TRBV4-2,CASSQVAGTSSGYTF
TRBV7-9,CASSSYKDRNYGYTF
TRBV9,CASSQDDRGYEQYF
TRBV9,CASSVTLQSGGGYTF
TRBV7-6,CASSGGTVATNEKLFF
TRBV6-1,CASSVLTVSGQPQHF
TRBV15,CASSRGGSNHEQYF
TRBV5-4,CASRPSGVSYEQYF
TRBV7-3,CASSPFSGANVLTF
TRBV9,CASSVGSDSPLHF
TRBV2,CASSEDTGTRYF
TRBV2,CASRNPSDNTEAFF
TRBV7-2,CASSLYQADTQYF
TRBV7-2,CASSLGVDTEAFF
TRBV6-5,CASSSNSGPIREQYF
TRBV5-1,CASSSRQGISGNTIYF